Shown below are 5 T cell receptor beta chains from a single sample sequenced in a study of post-analysis software for immune sequencing data. General study findings and limits: Patients carried roughly 5 TRBV segments more frequently than controls did, and TRBV5-6, TRBV5-1 and TRBV20-1 were among them.

Unique molecular identifiers featured in each of the TCR beta cDNA libraries. Via MiXCR, TCRdb re-called the PCR reads, giving one row per CDR3 protein. The data show about 570,000 distinct CDR3 sequences, with less than 40% seen just once and around 6.1% held by the top ten. No antigen is known for these receptors. Sequenced sample: blood. All receptors derive from a girl aged 2-17 years with multiple sclerosis.

The chain joins TRBV20-1 to TRBJ2-5; 9 nucleotides agree with TRBD2. CDR1 and CDR2 (germline): DFQATT, SNEGSKA (reference sequence). The J segment lost 5 bases and the V segment lost 0 bases, leaving 4 bases of the junction unmatched. This CDR3 has 14 residues. This CDR3 reads CSARELAGVETQYF. The CDR3 coding sequence is TGCAGTGCTAGAGAGTTAGCGGGGGTTGAGACCCAGTACTTC.

The CDR3 DNA reads as TGCGCCAGCAGCTCTGGACAGGGAAATACGCAGTATTTT. This translates into CASSSGQGNTQYF. V usage is TRBV5-1 and J usage is TRBJ2-3; 8 bases match TRBD1. With 3 bases clipped from V and 7 bases from J, the junction kept 4 bases outside the gene matches. This CDR3 contains 13 residues. The germline V gene has CDR1 SGHRS and CDR2 YFSETQ.

This clonotype was found a few times. The chain links TRBV18 to TRBJ2-5; D is possibly TRBD1 (5 bases). Per the germline V gene, CDR1 is KGHSH and CDR2 is LQKENI. The CDR3 has 13 amino acids. The V end lost 1 base, the J end lost 5 bases, and 8 bases lay between the germline ends. The CDR3 here is CASSPQYRETQYF. Here the CDR3 DNA reads TGTGCCAGCTCACCACAATACAGGGAGACCCAGTACTTC.

The rearrangement links TRBV9 to TRBJ1-2; 9 bases fit TRBD1. The CDR3 length is 14 residues. With 0 bases clipped from V and 8 bases from J, the junction kept 5 bases outside the gene matches. Germline CDR1 is SGDLS and CDR2 is YYNGEE. The CDR3: CASSVGTGAGGYTF. The CDR3 nucleotides are TGTGCCAGCAGCGTAGGGACAGGGGCTGGGGGCTACACCTTC.

This clonotype was counted a few times. The chain combines TRBV12-5 with TRBJ2-7; TRBD1 matches at 7 bases. The CDR3 has 15 residues. Germline CDR1 is LGHNT and CDR2 is FRNRAP. J gave up 2 bases and V 5 bases, and 9 bases lay outside the gene matches. In nucleotides, the CDR3 is TGTGCTAGTGGTCGTCCGACAGGGAGCCCCTACGAGCAGTACTTC. It translates to CASGRPTGSPYEQYF.